The 14 T cell receptor beta chains listed next were all sequenced from one sample in a study of PD-1 blockade in classical Hodgkin lymphoma. Time point specified: cycle 4 day 1 (C4D1), after less than seven weeks of nivolumab. Every one of the patients relapsed after autologous stem cell transplantation (brentuximab vedotin exposure was variable). Sequencing used immunoSEQ multiplex PCR; TCRdb keeps in-frame clones, though not all of them. Of approximately 18,000 clones in the sample, approximately 80% were seen once. The sample consisted of peripheral blood mononuclear cells (PBMCs), taken before the fourth cycle of nivolumab. The receptors derive from a human donor with classical Hodgkin lymphoma.

This chain joins TRBV29-1 and TRBJ1-5, with D possibly TRBD1 on 6 matching bases. The V gene's germline CDR1 is SQVTM and CDR2 ANQGSEA. Trimming removed 4 bases from V and 5 bases from J, with 9 bases in between. The CDR3 sequence is 12 residues long. CDR3 sequence: CSVGDIHQPQHF. DNA for the CDR3: TGCAGCGTTGGGGACATTCATCAGCCCCAGCATTTT.

The chain recombines TRBV18 with TRBJ2-7, with TRBD2 identical over 9 bases. Losses at the gene ends were 3 bases for V and 5 bases for J; bases not matched to a gene: 8. There are 15 residues in the CDR3. Germline values: CDR1 KGHSH, CDR2 LQKENI. The CDR3: CASSPLSGRLDEQYF. CDR3 bases: TGTGCCAGCTCACCCCTGAGCGGGAGGTTGGACGAGCAGTACTTC.

Notes on this clone: The sample contains more than one DNA sequence encoding this CDR3. The chain combines TRBV4-2 with TRBJ2-3; unclear D gene. The CDR3 runs to 14 residues. The germline CDR1 and CDR2 sequences are LGHNA and YNFKEQ. With 1 base removed from V and 0 bases from J, the gap between germline ends came to 5 bases. The CDR3 DNA sequence: TGTGCCAGCAGCCAAGCCGGAAGCACAGATACGCAGTATTTT. This encodes CASSQAGSTDTQYF.

This chain links TRBV5-1 with TRBJ1-1; D unclear. The CDR3 has 11 amino acids. Germline assignment: CDR1 SGHRS and CDR2 YFSETQ. Between the trimmed V and J ends, which lost 5 bases and 1 base, there was a span of 3 bases. CDR3 sequence (DNA): TGCGCCAGCAGGGAGAACACTGAAGCTTTCTTT. It specifies CASRENTEAFF.

The chain joins TRBV19 to TRBJ1-2, with 9 nucleotides matching TRBD1. CDR1 is LNHDA and CDR2 is SQIVND in the germline V gene (reference sequence). The CDR3 consists of 13 residues. The junction had 4 bases not matched to a gene; V was cut back by 6 bases and J by 5 bases. The DNA of the CDR3 is TGTGCCAGTAGAAGGGACAGGGTTTATGGCTACACCTTC. This sequence encodes CASRRDRVYGYTF.

CDR3 nucleotides: TGTGCCTTCCGTTCGGCCGGGGAGCTGTTTTTT. It yields the protein CAFRSAGELFF. The chain has TRBV11-2 and TRBJ2-2; D gene uncertain. Trimming left V 11 bases short and J 6 bases short, with 10 bases between. This CDR3 is built from 11 residues. CDR1 and CDR2 from the germline V gene are SGHAT and FQNNGV.

This chain joins TRBV9 and TRBJ1-2, with D possibly being TRBD1 (6 bases). The germline V and J ends were trimmed by 2 bases and 1 base, with 9 bases remaining between them. Germline lookup yields CDR1 SGDLS and CDR2 YYNGEE. The CDR3 extends over 14 amino acids. The CDR3 DNA sequence: TGTGCCAGCAGCGTTGGGGGCATTAACTATGGCTACACCTTC. Protein product: CASSVGGINYGYTF.

This clone was counted only a few times. Additional DNA sequences in this sample encode the identical CDR3. The V call is TRBV6-5, the J call TRBJ1-5; TRBD1 might be the D (6 bases). Germline CDR1 MNHEY, CDR2 SVGAGI. With 4 bases removed from V and 0 bases from J, the gap between germline ends came to 10 bases. CDR3 length: 15 residues. The CDR3 spells CASSSQGYSNQPQHF. For the CDR3, the DNA is TGTGCCAGCAGTTCACAGGGTTATAGCAATCAGCCCCAGCATTTT.

J is TRBJ2-3 and V is TRBV5-1; tentative D call: TRBD2 (6 bases). This CDR3 spans 15 amino acids. The ends were cut back, 0 bases at V and 2 bases at J, with 10 bases in the middle. The germline V gene encodes CDR1 SGHRS and CDR2 YFSETQ. The CDR3 here is CASSLEPSATDTQYF. In DNA, the CDR3 is TGCGCCAGCAGCTTGGAGCCTAGCGCCACAGATACGCAGTATTTT.

This chain links TRBV2 with TRBJ2-7, with D possibly being TRBD1 or TRBD2 (5 bases each). The CDR3 is 12 residues long. From germline, CDR1 is SNHLY and CDR2 FYNNEI. Trimming shortened V by 7 bases and J by 2 bases, and 9 bases separated the two germline ends. This chain's CDR3 is CASTGPAYEQYF. The CDR3 DNA is TGTGCCAGCACGGGGCCCGCCTACGAGCAGTACTTC.

This clone was seen a few times. The V call is TRBV7-9, the J call TRBJ1-2; D call uncertain. Germline assignment: CDR1 SEHNR and CDR2 FQNEAQ (reference sequence). The CDR3 is 11 amino acids. V was clipped by 1 base and J by 8 bases, with 5 bases between them. The CDR3: CASSLGRGYTF. DNA for the CDR3: TGTGCCAGCAGCTTAGGGCGCGGCTACACCTTC.

This clone was seen once. This chain uses TRBV4-2 with TRBJ2-7, with 7 nucleotides matching TRBD1. This CDR3 region has 17 residues. V shed 0 bases and J 3 bases; nucleotides not matched to a gene: 11. Germline CDR1 reads LGHNA; CDR2 reads YNFKEQ. The CDR3 sequence: CASSQDIRGGLNYEQYF. The CDR3 DNA reads as TGTGCCAGCAGCCAAGATATCCGAGGGGGCCTCAACTACGAGCAGTACTTC.

This clone occurred a few times. The CDR3 DNA sequence: TGTGCCAGCAGCCAAGGACTAGCGGGAATTAGGGACGAGCAGTACTTC. Its protein is CASSQGLAGIRDEQYF. J is TRBJ2-7 and V is TRBV7-2; 12 nucleotides line up with TRBD2. Germline trimming cut 5 bases from V and 5 bases from J; bases unmatched to any gene: 10. CDR1 and CDR2 (germline): SGHTA, FQGNSA. The CDR3 runs 16 residues. Filled out from reference TRBV7-2 and TRBJ2-7, the complete variable domain reads GAGVSQSPSNKVTEKGKDVELRCDPISGHTALYWYRQSLGQGLEFLIYFQGNSAPDKSGLPSDRFSAERTGGSVSTLTIQRTQQEDSAVYLCASSQGLAGIRDEQYFGPGTRLTVT.

The chain couples TRBV4-1 to TRBJ2-2; 7 positions match TRBD2. Germline CDR1 reads MGHRA; CDR2 reads YSYEKL. This CDR3 spans 15 amino acids. The junction had 9 bases not matched to a gene; V was cut back by 2 bases and J by 9 bases. CDR3 in amino acids: CASSQPGTTIRELFF. The CDR3 bases are TGCGCCAGCAGCCAACCCGGGACTACTATCCGGGAGCTGTTTTTT.